This TCR beta chain stems from a study of T-cell reconstitution after alpha-beta-depleted transplantation in children. Germline V CDR1 and CDR2: MNHNS, SASEGT. Trimming cost V 2 bases and J 0 bases; bases outside gene matches: 19. This CDR3 has 21 residues. Preparation of the TCRbeta library was carried out with unique molecular identifiers. Each CDR3 protein is one row after TCRdb ran MiXCR on the PCR reads. The sample has fewer than 130,000 distinct CDR3 sequences; 10% are singletons. On this clonotype itself: A much larger clone is a single base away; this may be a read error.

V usage is TRBV6-1 and J usage is TRBJ1-5, with 7 bases matching TRBD1. The sequence derives from a human donor who donated a stem cell graft to a child with acute lymphoblastic leukemia. The source was PBMCs from the stem cell graft donor, collected from the stem cell graft. CDR3 nucleotides: TGTGCCAGCAGTGAACCGTTGGACAGGCGGGCCCCAGGGGGTAGCAATCAGCCCCAGCATTTT. Translation gives CASSEPLDRRAPGGSNQPQHF.